This section outlines one TCR beta chain sequence together with its context. The clone's antigen remains unknown. Base qualities were left out, and no much larger clone turns up one base away. The CDR3 regions of human TCRbeta chains were subjected to immunosequencing. As for the original processing: Repertoire TCRs were matched against a reference library of SARS-CoV-2-specific TCRs generated with the MIRA antigen-specificity platform. Breadth was defined as the fraction of unique TCRs that were SARS-CoV-2-associated, and depth was defined as the fraction of total T cells that were SARS-CoV-2-associated. Using the MIRA data, each spike-specific TCR was mapped to the spike region that the TCR reacts to and placed in a CD4 or CD8 class. Log10-transformed breadth and depth values were compared by one-way ANOVA with Sidak's multiple comparisons tests. Here the immuneACCESS table is served through TCRdb, limited to in-frame sequences with V and J called. Missing clones are a known gap in these copies; in checked studies unresolved V genes cover under half, and the rest lacks a known reason. That table is the source of V, J and clone size, and D and trimming were worked out from the DNA. This sample has about 130,000 clones in its table, and approximately 88% of those were observed once. Under 6% of the sample lies in the top ten.

This sample is part of a study of T cell responses to AZD1222 COVID-19 vaccine listed by TCRdb under 2021. With regard to the full study: A total of 233 trial participants underwent TCR sequencing, of whom approximately 210 received two doses of AZD1222 and about 26 received two doses of the MenACWY control vaccine. Trial participants were enrolled by age into 18-55, 56-69 and 70-plus year subgroups, with roughly 150, 30 and 60 TCR-sequenced participants respectively. The investigation overall reported the following: A significant rise in spike-specific TCR breadth and depth was observed after two AZD1222 doses relative to day 0 and relative to MenACWY recipients. Participants were mostly white British, with more females than males. The authors suggested clonal diversity may have been underestimated. Because no day 14 peak-response samples were available, the repertoires could be characterized only after the peak T cell response. The 56-69-year group was small, and its depth increase did not reach significance, likely because of low power. Epitopes outside the regions mutated in the B.1.351 and B.1.1.7 variants were reportedly recognized by nearly half of the unique spike-specific TCRs. The whole spike protein was spanned by vaccine-associated CD4 TCRs, and dominant responses were seen in regions 160-218 and 743-854. Only five to seven AZD1222 recipients were SARS-CoV-2 seropositive at baseline, limiting conclusions about previously exposed vaccinees.

What this sample's time point label stands for: about 28 days (+/-7) after the second vaccine dose. Because spike-specific TCR depth and breadth did not differ between the two schedules, AZD1222 recipients who got a second dose at roughly 4 weeks were pooled with those who got a second dose at roughly 12 weeks. Vaccinee samples were obtained from the UK trials COV001 and COV002, which included a single-blind randomized controlled phase 2/3 trial of AZD1222 (ChAdOx1 nCoV-19) in healthy adults. For TCRbeta chain sequencing, PBMC samples were collected from trial participants at day 0 and at day 28 after the second dose. As encoded in the germline V gene (reference sequence), CDR1 is SEHNR while CDR2 is FQNEAQ. Counted from cysteine to phenylalanine, this CDR3 has 16 amino acids. Only the CDR3 portion is preserved as DNA: 48 bases, with reading frame beginning at the first base. Trimming takes 5 bases off V and 7 bases off J; junction bases not matched to a gene: 6.

The clonotype was recovered from an adult who received the AZD1222 COVID-19 vaccine. The material sequenced was peripheral blood, taken 28 days after the second AZD1222 dose. The rearranged segments are TRBV7-9 and TRBJ1-6, with 12 middle bases fitting TRBD1. At the DNA level, the sequence is TGTGCCAGCAGCCGCCCGGGGACAGGGGGCAATTCACCCCTCCACTTT. Its product reads: CASSRPGTGGNSPLHF.